This TCR beta chain was retrieved from a study of read filtering for tumor transcriptome and immune sequencing (dated by TCRdb to 2020 to 2022). Looking at the study overall: The cohort had around 18 male and 11 to 15 female patients with a mean age of roughly 70 years, ranging from roughly 40 to 90. One of the main goals was to work out a read-filtering strategy for immune repertoire data, in particular whether clonotypes backed by only a single read should be removed. By revised international staging, roughly 8 patients were R-ISS I, about 17 were R-ISS II and 7 were R-ISS III. After DNase treatment, whole-transcriptome libraries were prepared with the TruSeq RNA Access Library Prep Kit. Using the same bone marrow samples, the study compared TCR repertoires obtained by targeted immune repertoire sequencing with those obtained by bulk whole-transcriptome sequencing. TCR-region mapped reads per sample ranged from about 4 to 11 million with IR-seq versus only about 75 to 1,400 with RNA-seq.

There are many counts of this clonotype. The antigen this receptor binds is unknown. Base qualities are not recorded, but no much larger clone differs from it by a single base. The paper as a whole reports these results and caveats: Compared with RNA-seq, IR-seq captured clonotypes at much higher depth and more reliably, and a smaller IR-seq throughput was enough to identify most shared clonotypes. Single-read clonotypes made up roughly 82% of clonotypes but roughly 3.2% of total reads in IR-seq, and approximately 73% of clonotypes and 44.6% of reads in RNA-seq. Removing single-read clonotypes increased the correlation between IR-seq and RNA-seq shared clonotype proportions. The sorted CD138-negative fraction was a mixed bone marrow immune population, not purified T cells.

V loses 7 bases, J loses 3 bases, and the germline ends lie 7 bases apart. From cysteine to phenylalanine, the CDR3 is 12 amino acids long. The kept DNA is CDR3 alone, 36 bases in frame from the first base. As encoded in the germline V gene, CDR1 is MDHEN while CDR2 is SYDVKM. Every patient had bone marrow sampled at the time of active disease. Ficoll-Hypaque density gradient centrifugation was used to isolate bone marrow mononuclear cells. Myeloma plasma cells were removed and CD138-negative cells were collected by negative selection after labeling with CD138 magnetic microbeads on a MACS separator. Flow cytometry with CD138 antibodies on an Attune NxT was used to check how pure the isolated cells were. TRIzol reagent was used to extract total RNA, and a NanoDrop spectrophotometer was used to quantify the extracted RNA. Paired RNA-seq and IR-seq were performed on each patient's CD138-negative bone marrow sample.

TCR libraries were built from roughly 370 ng RNA with the Immunoverse kit, using molecular barcoded adaptors covering alpha/delta and beta/gamma chains. The same RNA used for transcriptome sequencing was used for TCR library preparation. Sequencing of TCR libraries was carried out on an Illumina HiSeq 4000 with 2 x 150 cycles. On the study's bioinformatics: Using MiXCR, which included quality filtering and error correction, TCR reads were aligned to human V, D, J and C references and then assembled into CDR3 clonotypes. Clonotype counts and gene usage diversity were analyzed with the tcR package in R. Raw mapping reads were checked after the RNA-seq reads had been mapped by STAR aligner version 2.5.3a onto the human GRCh37 genome. IR-seq fastq files were randomly downsampled with Seqtk 1.3 to test the effect of sequencing depth on detected clonotypes. TCRdb reprocessed the public reads (quality trimming at Q25 with fastp, clone calling with MiXCR) and kept in-frame beta chains. Records with the same CDR3 protein are collapsed into one entry carrying the most frequent genes and DNA. The V and J calls reflect TCRdb's pipeline rather than the authors' work. The sample records 90,000 or so distinct CDR3 sequences, about a fifth of which are singletons. The ten largest account for 9.5% to 12% of the sample.

The sequence joins TRBV28 to TRBJ2-1; a weak D assignment points to TRBD2 (5 bases agree). The sequenced material came from a population of CD138-negative cells sorted from bone marrow. In the paper's terms, the cell subset or site label means: bone marrow mononuclear cells depleted of CD138+ plasma/myeloma cells by negative magnetic selection. This receptor was identified in a donor at least 40 years old with multiple myeloma. CDR3 region: CASMRDYNEQFF. In nucleotides, the sequence is TGTGCCAGCATGAGGGACTACAATGAGCAGTTCTTC.